This TCR beta chain stems from a study of cytomegalovirus exposure and HLA in healthy donors. Study-level results: Sequence variants that were highly shared formed a cluster that was likely a sequencing artifact. As a later analysis showed, a missense DCLRE1C variant was linked to trimming of TCR beta V- and J-genes. Across donors, most TCRs were seen rarely, yet some public ones were widespread.

The V gene lost 4 bases and the J gene lost 5 bases, with 8 bases spanning the gap. The CDR3 contains 13 residues. In germline, CDR1 is ENHRY, CDR2 SYGVKD. 13 Jbeta primers and 60 Vbeta primers were used for the PCR. Produced via immunoSEQ multiplex PCR; TCRdb's table is partial and in-frame only. The table shows some 100,000 clones, with approximately 77% occurring only once. For this clone: Its antigen remains unknown.

The source is a male donor in good health and CMV-seropositive. The chain uses TRBV10-3 and TRBJ2-2; the D gene is possibly TRBD1 (6 bases). The specimen sequenced was PBMCs. The CDR3 bases are TGTGCCATCAGTGTAGGGGGAACCGGGGAGCTGTTTTTT. Its protein product is CAISVGGTGELFF.